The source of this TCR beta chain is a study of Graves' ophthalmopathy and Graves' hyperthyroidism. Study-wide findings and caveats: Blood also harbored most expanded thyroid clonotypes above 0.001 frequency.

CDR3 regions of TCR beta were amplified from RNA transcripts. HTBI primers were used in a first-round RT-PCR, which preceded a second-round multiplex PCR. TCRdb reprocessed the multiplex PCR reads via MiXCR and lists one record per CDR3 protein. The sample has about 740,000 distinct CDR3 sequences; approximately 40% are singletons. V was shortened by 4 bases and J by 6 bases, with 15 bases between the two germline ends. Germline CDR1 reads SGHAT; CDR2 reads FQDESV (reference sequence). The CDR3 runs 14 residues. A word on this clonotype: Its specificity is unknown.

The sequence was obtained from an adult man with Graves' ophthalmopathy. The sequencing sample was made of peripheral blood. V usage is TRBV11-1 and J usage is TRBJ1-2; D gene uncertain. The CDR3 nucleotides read TGTGCCAGCAGCTACGTCGGTAGCGGGGATGGCTACACCTTC. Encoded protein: CASSYVGSGDGYTF. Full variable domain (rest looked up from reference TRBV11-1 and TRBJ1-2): EAEVAQSPRYKITEKSQAVAFWCDPISGHATLYWYRQILGQGPELLVQFQDESVVDDSQLPKDRFSAERLKGVDSTLKIQPAELGDSAMYLCASSYVGSGDGYTFGSGTRLTVV.